This T cell receptor beta chain was captured in a study of PD-L1 blockade in urothelial cancer. Study details: Blood underwent analysis 3 weeks (second dose) and 6 weeks after treatment began.

It was locally advanced or metastatic urothelial carcinoma that patients had. Assay: immunoSEQ multiplex PCR; the TCRdb copy retains only in-frame clones and omits some. The sample consists of tens of thousands of clones, about 82% of them appearing once. The V gene lost 4 bases and the J gene lost 9 bases, with 13 bases spanning the gap. The CDR3 is 13 amino acids. CDR1 is MDHEN and CDR2 is SYDVKM in the germline V gene. The gene calls are TRBV28 and TRBJ1-5, with D tentatively TRBD1 (5 bases). The source is a man aged 45 to 65 with urothelial cancer. The starting material was PBMCs, obtained around atezolizumab (anti-PD-L1) treatment. This chain's CDR3 is CASSSGEGRPQHF. The CDR3 nucleotides read TGTGCCAGCAGTTCTGGGGAGGGGAGGCCCCAGCATTTT. Filled out from reference TRBV28 and TRBJ1-5, the complete variable domain reads DVKVTQSSRYLVKRTGEKVFLECVQDMDHENMFWYRQDPGLGLRLIYFSYDVKMKEKGDIPEGYSVSREKKERFSLILESASTNQTSMYLCASSSGEGRPQHFGDGTRLSIL.